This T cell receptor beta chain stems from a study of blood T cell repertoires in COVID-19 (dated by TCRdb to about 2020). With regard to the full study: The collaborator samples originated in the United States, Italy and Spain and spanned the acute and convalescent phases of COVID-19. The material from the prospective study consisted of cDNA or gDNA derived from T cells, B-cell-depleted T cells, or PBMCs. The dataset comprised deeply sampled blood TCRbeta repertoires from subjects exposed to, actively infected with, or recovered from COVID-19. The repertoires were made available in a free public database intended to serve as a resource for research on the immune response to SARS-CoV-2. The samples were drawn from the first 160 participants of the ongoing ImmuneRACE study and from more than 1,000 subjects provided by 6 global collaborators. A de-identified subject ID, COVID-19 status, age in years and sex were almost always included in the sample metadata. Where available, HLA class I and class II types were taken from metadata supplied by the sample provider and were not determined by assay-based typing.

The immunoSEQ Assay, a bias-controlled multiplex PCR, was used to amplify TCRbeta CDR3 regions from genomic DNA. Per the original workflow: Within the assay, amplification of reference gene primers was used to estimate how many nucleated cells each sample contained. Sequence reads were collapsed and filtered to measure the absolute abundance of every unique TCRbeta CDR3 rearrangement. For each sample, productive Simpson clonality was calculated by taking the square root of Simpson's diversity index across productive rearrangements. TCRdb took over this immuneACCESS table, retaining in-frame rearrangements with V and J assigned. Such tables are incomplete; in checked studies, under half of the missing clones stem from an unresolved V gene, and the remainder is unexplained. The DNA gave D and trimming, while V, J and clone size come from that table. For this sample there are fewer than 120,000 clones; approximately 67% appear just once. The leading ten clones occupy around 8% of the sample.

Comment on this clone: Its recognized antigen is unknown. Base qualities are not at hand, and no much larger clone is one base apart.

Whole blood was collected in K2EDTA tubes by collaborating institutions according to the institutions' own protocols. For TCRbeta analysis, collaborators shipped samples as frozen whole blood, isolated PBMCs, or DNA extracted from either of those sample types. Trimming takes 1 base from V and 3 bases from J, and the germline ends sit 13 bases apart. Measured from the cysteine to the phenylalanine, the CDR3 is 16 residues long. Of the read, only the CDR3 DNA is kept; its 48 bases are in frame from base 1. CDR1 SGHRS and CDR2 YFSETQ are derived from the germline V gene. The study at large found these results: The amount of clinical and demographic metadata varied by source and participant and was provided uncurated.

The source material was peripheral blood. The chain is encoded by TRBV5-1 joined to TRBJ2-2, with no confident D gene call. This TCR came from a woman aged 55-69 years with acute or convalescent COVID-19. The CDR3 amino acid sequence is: CASSLSSTTDTGELFF. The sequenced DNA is TGCGCCAGCAGCTTGTCGAGTACCACCGACACCGGGGAGCTGTTTTTT.